A single TCR beta chain is shown here with its context. Its antigen is unidentified. The germline CDR1 and CDR2 sequences are MDHEN and SYDVKM. The CDR3 has 15 amino acids. V shed 1 base and J shed 2 bases, with 12 bases lying between them. The sample is drawn from a study of cytomegalovirus exposure and HLA in healthy donors. PCR involved 60 Vbeta and 13 Jbeta primers. This table comes from immunoSEQ multiplex PCR, and its TCRdb copy is limited to in-frame clones, with some not included. This table has 80,000 or so clones, roughly 75% appearing once. Whole-study results and caveats: Being productive about 87% or about 30% of the time was typical of most TCR beta V segments in an earlier analysis. Reportedly, fewer N-insertions than the 666-donor mean appeared in an Asian-associated ancestry cluster in a later analysis.

This chain uses TRBV28 with TRBJ2-7, with a possible D match to TRBD2 (5 bases). The source of this sequence is a woman aged 40-49 years in good health and CMV-seronegative. The sequenced sample consisted of PBMCs. Here the CDR3 DNA reads TGTGCCAGCAGTTTATATCCAGAGGGAACCTACGAGCAGTACTTC. Protein: CASSLYPEGTYEQYF.